Following are 5 T cell receptor beta chains from one sample sequenced in a study of cytomegalovirus exposure and HLA in healthy donors. Use of 60 Vbeta and 13 Jbeta primers characterized the PCR. Libraries were prepared by immunoSEQ multiplex PCR; TCRdb keeps only in-frame clonotypes and omits some of them. The sample lists more than 150,000 clones, around three quarters occurring once. The specimen was PBMCs. The source is a woman aged 25 to 39 in good health and CMV-seropositive.

The gene calls are TRBV27 and TRBJ2-7, with a tentative D call TRBD1 (6 bases). The CDR3 runs to 18 residues. Per the germline V gene, CDR1 is MNHEY and CDR2 is SMNVEV (reference sequence). Trimming left V 5 bases short and J 0 bases short, with 23 bases between. The CDR3 DNA reads TGTGCCAGCAGTACGCCTCTCCGGGCCAGGGGCTCCTCCTACGAGCAGTACTTC. As protein: CASSTPLRARGSSYEQYF.

This clone was recorded once. The chain has TRBV9 and TRBJ1-6; 11 nucleotides align to TRBD1. V shed 4 bases and J 7 bases; nucleotides not matched to a gene: 7. This CDR3 comprises 16 residues. CDR1 and CDR2 (germline): SGDLS, YYNGEE. The CDR3 DNA reads TGTGCCAGCAGCTCCCGGGACAGGGGGGACAATTCACCCCTCCACTTT. It yields the protein CASSSRDRGDNSPLHF.

The chain recombines TRBV25-1 with TRBJ1-2, with 7 bases lining up with TRBD1. V shed 5 bases and J 2 bases; nucleotides not matched to a gene: 2. Germline V gives CDR1 MGHDK, CDR2 SYGVNS. The CDR3 has 13 amino acids. Written as DNA, the CDR3 is TGTGCCAGCAGTCGACAGGGAAACTATGGCTACACCTTC. Its protein product is CASSRQGNYGYTF.

On this clone itself: At one of its ends the junction is not consistent with the germline gene, which may arise from a read error. The CDR3 loop is CASSLVNTGELFF. The CDR3 nucleotides are TGTGCCAGCAGTTTAGTGAACACCGGGGAGCTGTTCTTT. The V gene is TRBV27, the J gene TRBJ2-2, with D perhaps matching TRBD2 (5 bases). The CDR3 length is 13 residues. CDR1 is MNHEY and CDR2 is SMNVEV in the germline V gene (reference sequence).

The chain carries TRBV7-6 and TRBJ2-3, with 8 bases that match TRBD2. The CDR3 runs to 17 residues. V lost 2 bases, J lost 3 bases, and 10 bases stayed unmatched. Per the germline V gene, CDR1 is SGHVS and CDR2 is FNYEAQ. CDR3 loop: CASSLTLRGGRTDTQYF. CDR3 DNA sequence: TGTGCCAGCAGCTTAACCCTCCGCGGGGGGAGAACAGATACGCAGTATTTT.